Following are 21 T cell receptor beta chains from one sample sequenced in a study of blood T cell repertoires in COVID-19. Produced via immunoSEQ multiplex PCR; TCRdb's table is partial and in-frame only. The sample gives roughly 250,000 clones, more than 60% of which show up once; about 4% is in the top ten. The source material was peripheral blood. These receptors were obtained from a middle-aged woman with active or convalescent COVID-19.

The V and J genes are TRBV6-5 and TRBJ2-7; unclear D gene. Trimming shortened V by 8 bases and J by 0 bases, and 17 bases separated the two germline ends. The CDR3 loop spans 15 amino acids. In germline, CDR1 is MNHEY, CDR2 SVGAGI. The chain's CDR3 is CASFFHPPDSYEQYF. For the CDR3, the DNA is TGTGCCAGCTTCTTTCACCCGCCAGACTCCTACGAGCAGTACTTC.

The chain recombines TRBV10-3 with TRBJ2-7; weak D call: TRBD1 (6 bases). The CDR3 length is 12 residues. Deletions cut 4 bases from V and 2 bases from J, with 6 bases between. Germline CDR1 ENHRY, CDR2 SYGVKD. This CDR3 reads CAISGQAYEQYF. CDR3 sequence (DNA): TGTGCCATCAGTGGACAGGCCTACGAGCAGTACTTC.

CDR3 amino acids: CASNRGSSYNEQFF. CDR3 nucleotide sequence: TGTGCCAGCAACCGGGGGAGCTCCTACAATGAGCAGTTCTTC. The rearrangement joins TRBV27 to TRBJ2-1; tentative D call: TRBD2 (6 bases). Germline V gene lookup returns CDR1 MNHEY and CDR2 SMNVEV (reference sequence). Trimming took off 7 bases at V and 0 bases at J, with 10 bases between the two ends. The CDR3 extends over 14 amino acids.

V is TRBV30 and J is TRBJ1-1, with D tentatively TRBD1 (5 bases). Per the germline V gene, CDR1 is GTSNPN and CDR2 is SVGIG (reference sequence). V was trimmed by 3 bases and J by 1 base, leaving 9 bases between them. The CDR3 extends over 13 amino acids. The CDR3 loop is CAWRDSSNTEAFF. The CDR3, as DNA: TGTGCCTGGAGAGACAGCTCGAACACTGAAGCTTTCTTT.

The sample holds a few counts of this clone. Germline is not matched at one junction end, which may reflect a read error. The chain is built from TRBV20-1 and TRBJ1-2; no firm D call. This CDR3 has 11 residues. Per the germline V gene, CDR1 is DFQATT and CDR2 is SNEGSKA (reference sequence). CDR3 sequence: CSASQAYAYTF. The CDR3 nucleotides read TGCAGTGCCTCTCAAGCCTATGCCTACACCTTC.

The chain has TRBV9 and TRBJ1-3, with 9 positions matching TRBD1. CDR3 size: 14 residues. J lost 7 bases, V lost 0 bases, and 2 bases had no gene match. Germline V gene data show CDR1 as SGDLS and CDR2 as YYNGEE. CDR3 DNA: TGTGCCAGCAGCGTAGGGGACAGGGCCAACACCATATATTTT. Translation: CASSVGDRANTIYF.

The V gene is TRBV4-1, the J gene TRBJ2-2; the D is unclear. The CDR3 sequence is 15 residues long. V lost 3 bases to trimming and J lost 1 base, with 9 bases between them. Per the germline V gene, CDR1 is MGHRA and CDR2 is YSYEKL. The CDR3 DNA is TGCGCCAGCAGCCAGGTGAACTTGAACACCGGGGAGCTGTTTTTT. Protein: CASSQVNLNTGELFF.

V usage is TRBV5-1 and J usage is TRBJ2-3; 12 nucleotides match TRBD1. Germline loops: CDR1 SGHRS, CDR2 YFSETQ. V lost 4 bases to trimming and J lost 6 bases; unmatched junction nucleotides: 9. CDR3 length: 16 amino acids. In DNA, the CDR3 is TGCGCCAGCAGCGACCCCGGGACAGGGGGCTCGGATACGCAGTATTTT. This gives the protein CASSDPGTGGSDTQYF.

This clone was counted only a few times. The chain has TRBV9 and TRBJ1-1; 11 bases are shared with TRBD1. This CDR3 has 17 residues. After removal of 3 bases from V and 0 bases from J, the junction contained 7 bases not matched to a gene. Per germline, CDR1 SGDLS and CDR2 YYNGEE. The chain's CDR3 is CASSDPGQGGVNTEAFF. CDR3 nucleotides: TGTGCCAGCAGCGACCCGGGACAGGGGGGGGTGAACACTGAAGCTTTCTTT.

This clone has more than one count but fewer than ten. The CDR3 region is CASSLSQGMNTEAFF. The CDR3 nucleotides read TGTGCCAGCAGCTTATCGCAGGGAATGAACACTGAAGCTTTCTTT. The V and J genes are TRBV5-5 and TRBJ1-1; a weak D match, TRBD1 (5 bases). Germline lookup yields CDR1 SGHKS and CDR2 YYEKEE (reference sequence). This CDR3 is 15 amino acids long. V lost 2 bases and J lost 0, with 11 bases in between.

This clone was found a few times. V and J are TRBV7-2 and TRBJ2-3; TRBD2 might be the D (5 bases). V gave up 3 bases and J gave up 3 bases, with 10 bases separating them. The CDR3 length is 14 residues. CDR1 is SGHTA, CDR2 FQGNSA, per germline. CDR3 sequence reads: CASSFTRATDTQYF. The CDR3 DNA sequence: TGTGCCAGCAGCTTTACTAGGGCGACAGATACGCAGTATTTT.

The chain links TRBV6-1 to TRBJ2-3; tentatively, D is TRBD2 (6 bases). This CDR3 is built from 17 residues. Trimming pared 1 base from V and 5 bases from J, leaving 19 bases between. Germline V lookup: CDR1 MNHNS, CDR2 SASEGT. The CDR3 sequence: CASSEGFNLVGGDTQYF. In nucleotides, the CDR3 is TGTGCCAGCAGTGAAGGATTTAACCTTGTGGGGGGAGATACGCAGTATTTT.

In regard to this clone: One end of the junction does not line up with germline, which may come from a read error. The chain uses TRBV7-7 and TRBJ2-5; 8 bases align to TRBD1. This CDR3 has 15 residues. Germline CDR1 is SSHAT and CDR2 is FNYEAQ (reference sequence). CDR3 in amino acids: CASSYRTGSQETQYF. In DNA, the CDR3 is TGTGCTAGCAGCTATCGGACAGGGAGCCAAGAGACCCAGTACTTC.

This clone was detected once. DNA of the CDR3: TGTGCCAGCAGCTCTAGGACAGCTTCGAACACCGGGGAGCTGTTTTTT. Translating gives CASSSRTASNTGELFF. V gene TRBV9 combines with J gene TRBJ2-2, with D perhaps matching TRBD1 (6 bases). The CDR3 has 16 amino acids. Deletions cut 4 bases from V and 0 bases from J, with 13 bases between. From germline, CDR1 is SGDLS and CDR2 YYNGEE.

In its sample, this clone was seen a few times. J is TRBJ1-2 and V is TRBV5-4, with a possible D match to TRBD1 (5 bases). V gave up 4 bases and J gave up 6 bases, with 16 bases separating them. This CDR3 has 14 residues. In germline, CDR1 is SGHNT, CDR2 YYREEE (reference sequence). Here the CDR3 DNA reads TGTGCCAGCAGCGCCGCAACAGGAGTCGATGGCTACACCTTC. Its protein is CASSAATGVDGYTF.

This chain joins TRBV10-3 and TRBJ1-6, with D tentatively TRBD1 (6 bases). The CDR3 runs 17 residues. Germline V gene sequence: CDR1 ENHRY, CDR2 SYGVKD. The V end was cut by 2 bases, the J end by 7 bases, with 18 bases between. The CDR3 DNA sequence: TGTGCCATCAGTGAGAGGGCCTTGGGGGCCGGGAATTCACCCCTCCACTTT. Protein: CAISERALGAGNSPLHF.

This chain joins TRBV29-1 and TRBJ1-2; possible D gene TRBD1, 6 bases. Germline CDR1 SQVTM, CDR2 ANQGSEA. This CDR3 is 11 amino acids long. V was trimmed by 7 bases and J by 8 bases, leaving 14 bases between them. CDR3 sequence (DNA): TGCAGCGCCCTCCCAGGGGACGGCTACACCTTC. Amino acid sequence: CSALPGDGYTF. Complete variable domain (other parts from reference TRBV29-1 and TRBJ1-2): SAVISQKPSRDICQRGTSLTIQCQVDSQVTMMFWYRQQPGQSLTLIATANQGSEATYESGFVIDKFPISRPNLTFSTLTVSNMSPEDSSIYLCSALPGDGYTFGSGTRLTVV.

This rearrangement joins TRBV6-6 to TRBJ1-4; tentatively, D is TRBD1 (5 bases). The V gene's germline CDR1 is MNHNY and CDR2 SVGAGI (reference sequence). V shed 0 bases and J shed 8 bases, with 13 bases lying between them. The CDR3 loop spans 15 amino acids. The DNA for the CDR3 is TGTGCCAGCAGTTACTCGATGCAGGGTGGCGAAAAACTGTTTTTT. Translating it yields CASSYSMQGGEKLFF.

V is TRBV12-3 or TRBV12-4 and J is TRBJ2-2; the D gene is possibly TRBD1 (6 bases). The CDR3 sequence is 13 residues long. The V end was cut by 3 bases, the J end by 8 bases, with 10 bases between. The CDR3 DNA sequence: TGTGCCAGCAGTTTCCAGGGGTTGGGGGAGCTGTTTTTT. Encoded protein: CASSFQGLGELFF.

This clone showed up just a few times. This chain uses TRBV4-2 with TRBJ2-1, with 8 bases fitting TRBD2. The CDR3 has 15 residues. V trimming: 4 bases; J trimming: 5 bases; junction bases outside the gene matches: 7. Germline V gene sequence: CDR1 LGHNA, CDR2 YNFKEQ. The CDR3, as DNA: TGTGCCAGCAGCCGGGGACTAGGGAGTAACAATGAGCAGTTCTTC. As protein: CASSRGLGSNNEQFF.

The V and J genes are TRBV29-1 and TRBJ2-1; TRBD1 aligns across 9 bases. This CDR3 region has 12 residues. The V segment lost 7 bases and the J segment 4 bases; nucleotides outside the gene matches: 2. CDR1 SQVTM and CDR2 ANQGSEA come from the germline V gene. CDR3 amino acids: CSGGQGYNEQFF. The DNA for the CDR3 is TGCAGCGGGGGACAGGGATACAATGAGCAGTTCTTC.